This T cell receptor beta chain was recovered during a study of post-analysis software for immune sequencing data. Study conclusions and caveats: Comparison of patients with controls showed four or five TRBV segments more frequent in patients, TRBV5-6, TRBV5-1 and TRBV20-1 among them.

The library was made from cDNA and included unique molecular identifiers. In TCRdb, the PCR reads were re-called with MiXCR into one record per CDR3 protein. The sample has 750,000 to 950,000 distinct CDR3 sequences; approximately 44% are singletons. The germline gives CDR1 SQVTM, CDR2 ANQGSEA. The CDR3 runs 11 residues. With 4 bases removed from V and 6 bases from J, the gap between germline ends came to 6 bases. In the case of this clonotype: The target antigen is unknown.

The sequenced sample consisted of blood. The TCR sequence derives from a girl between 5 and 17 years old with multiple sclerosis. The chain is built from TRBV29-1 and TRBJ2-2; D remains unclear. As DNA, the CDR3 is TGCAGCGTTGGGGGTGCCGGGGAGCTGTTTTTT. It translates to CSVGGAGELFF.